The next 26 T cell receptor beta chains were all read from a single sample in a study of blood T cell repertoires in COVID-19. Clones were sequenced by immunoSEQ multiplex PCR, and TCRdb holds only the in-frame ones, with some missing. The profile shows over 250,000 clones, around 91% of them singletons. The sample comprised PBMCs or T cells enriched from blood (not recorded which). The source of these receptors is a woman in her late teens or twenties who had recovered from COVID-19.

This clone has a single count. The chain has TRBV18 and TRBJ2-7, with D hard to call. CDR1 and CDR2 (germline): KGHSH, LQKENI. The CDR3 has 13 residues. Trimming removed 6 bases at V and 0 bases at J, with 9 bases between. CDR3 sequence (DNA): TGTGCCAGCTCGCCAAGTAGCTCCTACGAGCAGTACTTC. Its protein is CASSPSSSYEQYF.

The chain is built from TRBV27 and TRBJ2-2; weak D call: TRBD2 (6 bases). Germline V lookup: CDR1 MNHEY, CDR2 SMNVEV (reference sequence). There are 15 residues in the CDR3. V was shortened by 6 bases and J by 6 bases, with 17 bases between the two germline ends. This chain's CDR3 is CASSQGLGIPGELFF. The CDR3 region has the DNA TGTGCCAGCAGCCAGGGACTGGGAATCCCCGGGGAGCTGTTTTTT.

The V call is TRBV5-1, the J call TRBJ1-3; D not certain. The CDR3 covers 15 residues. Germline CDR1 and CDR2: SGHRS and YFSETQ. V was shortened by 0 bases and J by 6 bases, with 13 bases between the two germline ends. The CDR3 region has the DNA TGCGCCAGCAGCTTGGACGGTGCGTTGTTAAACACCATATATTTT. Translating gives CASSLDGALLNTIYF.

The chain is built from TRBV28 and TRBJ1-6, with 9 bases lining up with TRBD1. CDR3 size: 14 residues. The germline gives CDR1 MDHEN, CDR2 SYDVKM. Trimming at V came to 6 bases and at J to 7 bases, leaving 4 bases not matched to a gene. The CDR3 region has the DNA TGTGCCAGCAGCCCCGGGACAGGGAATTCACCCCTCCACTTT. It translates to CASSPGTGNSPLHF.

This clone was recorded only once. The chain joins TRBV27 to TRBJ2-1, with 8 positions matching TRBD1. CDR3 length: 15 amino acids. The germline gives CDR1 MNHEY, CDR2 SMNVEV (reference sequence). After removal of 4 bases from V and 4 bases from J, the junction contained 6 bases not matched to a gene. The chain's CDR3 is CASSSRDRMYNEQFF. In nucleotides, the CDR3 is TGTGCCAGCAGTTCCCGGGACAGGATGTACAATGAGCAGTTCTTC.

The CDR3 spells CASSVAGQSTDTQYF. CDR3 bases: TGTGCCAGCAGCGTAGCGGGACAGAGCACAGATACGCAGTATTTT. The chain couples TRBV9 to TRBJ2-3; the match to TRBD1 covers 7 bases. Germline assignment: CDR1 SGDLS and CDR2 YYNGEE. This CDR3 is 15 amino acids long. Germline trimming cut 0 bases from V and 0 bases from J; bases unmatched to any gene: 1. Drawing the rest from reference TRBV9 and TRBJ2-3, the complete variable domain is DSGVTQTPKHLITATGQRVTLRCSPRSGDLSVYWYQQSLDQGLQFLIQYYNGEERAKGNILERFSAQQFPDLHSELNLSSLELGDSALYFCASSVAGQSTDTQYFGPGTRLTVL.

The V call is TRBV5-1, the J call TRBJ2-2; TRBD2 might be the D (6 bases). With 0 bases removed from V and 2 bases from J, the gap between germline ends came to 11 bases. The CDR3 is made up of 16 amino acids. Germline CDR1 and CDR2: SGHRS and YFSETQ. CDR3 loop: CASSLAGDLNTGELFF. The CDR3 bases are TGCGCCAGCAGCTTGGCCGGGGACTTAAACACCGGGGAGCTGTTTTTT.

This rearrangement joins TRBV6-1 to TRBJ2-2; tentatively, D is TRBD1 (5 bases). Trimming removed 5 bases from V and 5 bases from J, with 15 bases in between. CDR3 length equals 15 residues. Germline V CDR1 and CDR2: MNHNS, SASEGT. CDR3 DNA sequence: TGTGCCAGCAGTTCTAGGGGATTGGGAACCGGGGAGCTGTTTTTT. Its translation is CASSSRGLGTGELFF.

The chain is built from TRBV7-5 and TRBJ1-5; no DNA check was done on the table's D call, TRBD1. TRBV7-5 is marked as a pseudogene. The CDR3 length is 17 residues. The CDR3 loop is CARSTTHRGPDITPQHF. As DNA, the CDR3 is TGTGCCAGAAGCACCACGCACAGGGGCCCGGACATCACGCCCCAGCATTTT.

This rearrangement joins TRBV5-1 to TRBJ2-3, with 9 bases fitting TRBD2. This CDR3 is built from 16 residues. V lost 4 bases, J lost 1 base, and 7 bases stayed unmatched. The germline CDR1 and CDR2 sequences are SGHRS and YFSETQ. This CDR3 is CASSRMLAGGTDTQYF. The CDR3 region has the DNA TGCGCCAGCAGCAGGATGTTAGCGGGGGGCACAGATACGCAGTATTTT.

This chain joins TRBV12-5 and TRBJ2-3; D perhaps matches TRBD2 (6 bases). This CDR3 has 17 residues. Germline assignment: CDR1 LGHNT and CDR2 FRNRAP. Trimming shortened V by 0 bases and J by 1 base, and 14 bases separated the two germline ends. CDR3 protein: CASGLVLSGDGTDTQYF. CDR3 sequence (DNA): TGTGCTAGTGGTTTGGTACTTTCGGGAGACGGCACAGATACGCAGTATTTT.

The V gene is TRBV13, the J gene TRBJ1-2; tentatively, D is TRBD1 (5 bases). The germline V and J ends were trimmed by 2 bases and 8 bases, with 15 bases remaining between them. This CDR3 comprises 14 residues. Germline loops: CDR1 PRHDT, CDR2 FYEKMQ (reference sequence). This chain's CDR3 is CASSLQPGKSGYTF. CDR3 sequence (DNA): TGTGCCAGCAGCTTACAGCCAGGGAAATCGGGCTACACCTTC.

The CDR3 region has the DNA TGTGCCAGCAGCAAAGAAGGGGCAGGGGGCTTGTGCACTGAAGCTTTCTTT. Protein product: CASSKEGAGGLCTEAFF. The chain is built from TRBV21-1 and TRBJ1-1; the table's D call TRBD1 went unverified against the DNA. TRBV21-1 is an annotated pseudogene. The CDR3 runs 17 residues.

The chain combines TRBV18 with TRBJ2-2; TRBD1 aligns across 7 bases. V lost 2 bases and J lost 4; bases outside the gene matches: 10. Germline loops: CDR1 KGHSH, CDR2 LQKENI. The CDR3 has 17 residues. The DNA for the CDR3 is TGTGCCAGCTCACCATCTGTCAGTTCAGGGGGCACCGGGGAGCTGTTTTTT. Residues: CASSPSVSSGGTGELFF.

This clone was detected only once. The CDR3 spells CASSLVAGGNTEAFF. As DNA, the CDR3 is TGTGCCAGCAGCTTAGTCGCAGGGGGAAACACTGAAGCTTTCTTT. The rearrangement uses TRBV11-2 and TRBJ1-1, with TRBD1 identical over 7 bases. CDR3 length: 15 amino acids. Trimming removed 1 base from V and 2 bases from J; junction bases left unmatched: 4. The germline V gene encodes CDR1 SGHAT and CDR2 FQNNGV. The entire variable domain, with the rest obtained from reference TRBV11-2 and TRBJ1-1, is as follows: EAGVAQSPRYKIIEKRQSVAFWCNPISGHATLYWYQQILGQGPKLLIQFQNNGVVDDSQLPKDRFSAERLKGVDSTLKIQPAKLEDSAVYLCASSLVAGGNTEAFFGQGTRLTVV.

This chain links TRBV9 with TRBJ2-2, with 8 bases aligning to TRBD2. The CDR3 consists of 15 residues. Germline CDR1 and CDR2: SGDLS and YYNGEE. V was pared by 0 bases and J by 6 bases, with 4 bases of the junction left unmatched. The CDR3 DNA reads TGTGCCAGCAGCGTAGCCGGGGGGGCTGCCGGGGAGCTGTTTTTT. Translation: CASSVAGGAAGELFF.

The chain recombines TRBV13 with TRBJ1-2; no definite D call. Germline loops: CDR1 PRHDT, CDR2 FYEKMQ (reference sequence). V dropped 2 bases and J dropped 0 bases, with 7 bases sitting between them. This CDR3 has 14 amino acids. In DNA, the CDR3 is TGTGCCAGCAGCTTATACGGGGCTAACTATGGCTACACCTTC. Protein sequence: CASSLYGANYGYTF.

The chain uses TRBV7-2 and TRBJ1-1; D is possibly TRBD1 (5 bases). V was trimmed by 7 bases and J by 4 bases, leaving 16 bases between them. The CDR3 sequence is 14 residues long. The germline CDR1 and CDR2 sequences are SGHTA and FQGNSA. Here the CDR3 reads CASTPPGRATEAFF. Here the CDR3 DNA reads TGTGCCAGCACCCCCCCCGGCAGGGCCACTGAAGCTTTCTTT.

The V gene is TRBV2, the J gene TRBJ2-7; D might be TRBD1 (7 bases). Germline CDR1 reads SNHLY; CDR2 reads FYNNEI. V was clipped by 3 bases and J by 7 bases, with 19 bases between them. This CDR3 has 15 amino acids. CDR3 DNA: TGTGCCAGCAGTGATGGGCAGGGGGGTCTCTTTGAGCAGTACTTC. It is translated as CASSDGQGGLFEQYF.

The V gene is TRBV5-1, the J gene TRBJ1-5; D is uncertain. The CDR3 has 14 amino acids. CDR1 is SGHRS and CDR2 is YFSETQ in the germline V gene. Trimming took 0 bases from V and 2 from J, leaving 6 bases between them. The CDR3 loop is CASSLDTRNQPQHF. The CDR3 DNA is TGCGCCAGCAGCTTGGACACACGCAATCAGCCCCAGCATTTT.

The rearrangement links TRBV19 to TRBJ1-3, with 7 positions matching TRBD1. This CDR3 spans 14 amino acids. Germline values: CDR1 LNHDA, CDR2 SQIVND (reference sequence). V was pared by 5 bases and J by 0 bases, with 1 base of the junction left unmatched. For the CDR3, the DNA is TGTGCCAGTAGTCAGGGGGACTCTGGAAACACCATATATTTT. This translates into CASSQGDSGNTIYF.

A single count supports this clone. This rearrangement joins TRBV5-8 to TRBJ2-3; TRBD2 aligns across 14 bases. This CDR3 region has 15 residues. Germline-derived CDR1 and CDR2 are SGHTS and YDEGEE. With V trimmed by 4 bases and J by 4 bases, 2 bases remained unmatched. CDR3 DNA sequence: TGTGCCAGCAGCCGACTAGCGGGGGGGCCAGATACGCAGTATTTT. It is translated as CASSRLAGGPDTQYF.

The chain carries TRBV18 and TRBJ1-5, with 8 positions matching TRBD1. In germline, CDR1 is KGHSH, CDR2 LQKENI. J gave up 4 bases and V 1 base, and 6 bases lay outside the gene matches. The CDR3 contains 16 residues. The chain's CDR3 is CASSPQGQANNQPQHF. CDR3 nucleotide sequence: TGTGCCAGCTCACCACAGGGACAGGCCAATAATCAGCCCCAGCATTTT.

The genes are TRBV29-1 and TRBJ1-2; D possibly corresponds to TRBD1 (6 bases). Trimming pared 6 bases from V and 7 bases from J, leaving 21 bases between. The CDR3 has 14 residues. Germline CDR1 and CDR2: SQVTM and ANQGSEA. CDR3 DNA sequence: TGCAGCGTGGCACAACCGACAGGCAGTCCTGGCTACACCTTC. This gives the protein CSVAQPTGSPGYTF.

CDR3 in amino acids: CASSTWTGNLDQPQHF. CDR3 nucleotide sequence: TGTGCCAGCAGCACTTGGACAGGGAACCTGGATCAGCCCCAGCATTTT. The chain links TRBV7-8 to TRBJ1-5; 8 bases are shared with TRBD1. The CDR3 runs 16 residues. CDR1 is SGHVS and CDR2 is FQNEAQ in the germline V gene. The trim removed 5 bases at V and 5 bases at J, leaving 11 bases unmatched.

The chain's CDR3 is CASAQGSNTGELFF. The DNA of the CDR3 is TGTGCCAGCGCACAGGGGTCCAACACCGGGGAGCTGTTTTTT. V usage is TRBV19 and J usage is TRBJ2-2, with TRBD1 identical over 7 bases. This CDR3 has 14 amino acids. The J segment lost 2 bases and the V segment lost 9 bases, leaving 6 bases of the junction unmatched. Germline V gives CDR1 LNHDA, CDR2 SQIVND (reference sequence).